This T cell receptor beta chain was sequenced during a study of blood T cell repertoires in COVID-19. Study-level information: T cells, B-cell-depleted T cells, or PBMCs provided the cDNA or gDNA that served as material.

The CDR3 length is 15 residues. Germline-derived CDR1 and CDR2 are MDHEN and SYDVKM. Trimming took off 7 bases at V and 2 bases at J, with 18 bases between the two ends. Followed longitudinally, the Seattle patients had been enrolled during active infection. How the authors handled the data: Reference gene primer amplification gave estimated nucleated cell counts. The method was immunoSEQ multiplex PCR; TCRdb's version includes in-frame clones alone and lacks a portion of them. D and trimming were read from the DNA, whereas the V and J calls and clone size are those reported in that table. In the table there are 150,000 to 200,000 clones, around 87% of which are singletons.

The chain employs TRBV28 and TRBJ2-7; D is possibly TRBD2 (6 bases). Sequenced sample: peripheral blood. The TCR originated in a woman in her 70s with COVID-19, enrolled during active disease. The chain's CDR3 is CASNLPGGNAYEQYF. The DNA for the CDR3 is TGTGCCAGCAACCTCCCCGGGGGAAACGCCTACGAGCAGTACTTC.